This passage covers 27 T cell receptor beta chains from one sample sequenced in a study of early T cells in non-severe SARS-CoV-2 infection (dated by TCRdb to 2020 to 2022). Library preparation used 5' RACE. Reads for this sample came from a NextSeq 500. In-frame beta chains were kept once TCRdb had trimmed the public reads at Q25 with fastp and called clones with MiXCR. Rows are unified per CDR3 protein, each entry keeping the most common DNA and genes. The sample records about 77,000 distinct CDR3 sequences, over 9% of which are singletons. The ten top clones hold roughly 5% of the sample. The sample taken for sequencing was whole blood. The receptor source for this set is an adult who was a healthcare worker with PCR-confirmed SARS-CoV-2 infection or an uninfected control (not recorded which).

This clonotype was counted between two and nine times. The gene calls are TRBV29-1 and TRBJ2-6, with a weak D call TRBD1 (6 bases). The CDR3 is made up of 14 amino acids. Germline V lookup: CDR1 SQVTM, CDR2 ANQGSEA. V lost 7 bases and J lost 1, with 11 bases in between. The CDR3 region is CSAETGSGANVLTF. CDR3 DNA sequence: TGCAGCGCGGAAACAGGGTCTGGGGCCAACGTCCTGACTTTC.

This sequence joins TRBV29-1 and TRBJ2-7, with D possibly matching TRBD2 (6 bases). Trimming left V 7 bases short and J 2 bases short, with 15 bases between. In germline, CDR1 is SQVTM, CDR2 ANQGSEA. The CDR3 length is 13 residues. In DNA, the CDR3 is TGCAGCGCGACTGGGACTCATACCTACGAGCAGTACTTC. This codes for CSATGTHTYEQYF.

On this clonotype: This could be a read error, since a much larger clone is one nucleotide away. The chain links TRBV3-1 to TRBJ2-7; D is possibly TRBD1 (6 bases). Germline V gene data show CDR1 as LGHDT and CDR2 as YNNKEL (reference sequence). The CDR3 covers 15 residues. The ends were cut back, 0 bases at V and 10 bases at J, with 19 bases in the middle. The CDR3 DNA reads TGTGCCAGCAGCCAAGATCCCGCTACAGGGAGCGTCCAGTACTTC. Translating it yields CASSQDPATGSVQYF.

This clonotype came up a few times. The chain combines TRBV4-2 with TRBJ1-5; weak D call: TRBD1 (6 bases). The CDR3 loop spans 16 amino acids. Germline V gene sequence: CDR1 LGHNA, CDR2 YNFKEQ. Trimming stripped 2 bases from V and 2 bases from J, with 13 bases between. The CDR3 reads CASSQSQGSRNQPQHF. In DNA form, the CDR3 reads TGTGCCAGCAGCCAATCACAGGGTTCCCGCAATCAGCCCCAGCATTTT.

This clonotype appeared many times. The genes are TRBV20-1 and TRBJ2-4, with 7 bases matching TRBD1. The CDR3 contains 17 residues. The J segment lost 1 base and the V segment lost 5 bases, leaving 14 bases of the junction unmatched. Germline values: CDR1 DFQATT, CDR2 SNEGSKA (reference sequence). This CDR3 reads CSALLTGARRAKNIQYF. The CDR3 region has the DNA TGCAGTGCTTTACTCACAGGGGCCCGACGTGCCAAAAACATTCAGTACTTC.

There are many counts of this clonotype. The V gene is TRBV6-2 or TRBV6-3, the J gene TRBJ2-2, with a tentative D call TRBD1 (6 bases). V lost 4 bases and J 1 base, leaving 10 bases between the germline ends. The CDR3 contains 15 residues. The V gene's germline CDR1 is MNHEY and CDR2 SVGEGT. CDR3 residues: CASSWGPGNTGELFF. DNA of the CDR3: TGTGCCAGCAGTTGGGGGCCCGGGAACACCGGGGAGCTGTTTTTT.

This clonotype appeared many times. The chain has TRBV28 and TRBJ2-7; TRBD1 is a possible D gene (5 bases). The germline V gene encodes CDR1 MDHEN and CDR2 SYDVKM. V lost 8 bases and J lost 2, with 10 bases in between. This CDR3 comprises 12 residues. CDR3 residues: CASGQGTYEQYF. The CDR3 DNA sequence: TGTGCCAGCGGGCAGGGAACCTACGAGCAGTACTTC.

The chain uses TRBV19 and TRBJ1-4; D gene unclear. Trimming removed 5 bases from V and 3 bases from J, with 10 bases in between. The CDR3 loop spans 14 amino acids. CDR1 and CDR2 from the germline V gene are LNHDA and SQIVND (reference sequence). CDR3 in amino acids: CASSLRDANEKLFF. Written as DNA, the CDR3 is TGTGCCAGTAGTCTCCGGGATGCTAATGAAAAACTGTTTTTT.

This clonotype was detected ten times or more. The chain combines TRBV5-4 with TRBJ2-1; tentative D call: TRBD2 (6 bases). There are 15 residues in the CDR3. Germline CDR1 is SGHNT and CDR2 is YYREEE (reference sequence). Trimming took off 4 bases at V and 8 bases at J, with 19 bases between the two ends. The CDR3 here is CASSRSTDYLDEQFF. CDR3 bases: TGTGCCAGCAGCCGCTCCACGGACTATTTAGATGAGCAGTTCTTC.

This clonotype was counted only a few times. The chain couples TRBV28 to TRBJ1-5, with D hard to call. V was pared by 3 bases and J by 0 bases, with 9 bases between. The germline gives CDR1 MDHEN, CDR2 SYDVKM. The CDR3 extends over 15 amino acids. The CDR3 region is CASSFGQASNQPQHF. CDR3 nucleotides: TGTGCCAGCAGTTTTGGGCAGGCTAGCAATCAGCCCCAGCATTTT.

V is TRBV5-1 and J is TRBJ2-1; 12 nucleotides match TRBD2. The CDR3 totals 15 residues. Germline trimming cut 7 bases from V and 7 bases from J; bases unmatched to any gene: 9. CDR1 is SGHRS and CDR2 is YFSETQ in the germline V gene. CDR3 region: CASEALAGGGNEQFF. Here the CDR3 DNA reads TGCGCCAGCGAAGCCCTAGCGGGAGGGGGAAATGAGCAGTTCTTC.

This clonotype came up many times. The chain carries TRBV12-3 or TRBV12-4 and TRBJ2-7; tentative D call: TRBD2 (6 bases). Trimming took 6 bases from V and 6 from J, leaving 15 bases between them. The CDR3 has 13 amino acids. The CDR3: CASRHPTSIEQYF. For the CDR3, the DNA is TGTGCCAGCAGACACCCGACTAGTATCGAGCAGTACTTC.

This clonotype appeared once. This clone may be a read error of a much larger clone one base away. The rearrangement links TRBV5-1 to TRBJ2-1; TRBD1 matches at 7 bases. The CDR3 length is 14 residues. Germline V lookup: CDR1 SGHRS, CDR2 YFSETQ. DNA of the CDR3: TGCGCCAGCAGATGGACAGGAGCCAGTAATGAGCAGATCTTC. This encodes CASRWTGASNEQIF.

The chain recombines TRBV29-1 with TRBJ2-1; TRBD1 might be the D (5 bases). This CDR3 comprises 16 residues. With 7 bases removed from V and 8 bases from J, the gap between germline ends came to 27 bases. From germline, CDR1 is SQVTM and CDR2 ANQGSEA. The CDR3 DNA is TGCAGCGCCCTCAGAAGAAAGGAGAAAGGGGAATATGAGCAGTTCTTC. Residues: CSALRRKEKGEYEQFF.

This clonotype was seen at least ten times. The chain links TRBV28 to TRBJ2-3, with 10 nucleotides matching TRBD2. J gave up 1 base and V 8 bases, and 0 bases lay outside the gene matches. CDR1 and CDR2 from the germline V gene are MDHEN and SYDVKM. The CDR3 consists of 13 residues. The CDR3 loop is CASGTSGTDTQYF. CDR3 nucleotide sequence: TGTGCCAGCGGGACTAGCGGCACAGATACGCAGTATTTT.

This clonotype was seen only a few times. The chain uses TRBV4-1 and TRBJ2-7; no firm D call. V was shortened by 6 bases and J by 5 bases, with 14 bases between the two germline ends. This CDR3 is built from 13 residues. Germline CDR1 reads MGHRA; CDR2 reads YSYEKL. DNA for the CDR3: TGCGCCAGCAGTCTCGCTCCTCTGAACGAGCAGTACTTC. Its translation is CASSLAPLNEQYF.

This clonotype has only a few counts. V gene TRBV7-2 combines with J gene TRBJ2-1, with D tentatively TRBD1 (6 bases). Germline CDR1 reads SGHTA; CDR2 reads FQGNSA. V dropped 5 bases and J dropped 8 bases, with 19 bases sitting between them. The CDR3 runs to 15 residues. CDR3 in DNA: TGTGCCAGCAGCCCCTGGGGGCGGGCTGCGGATGAGCAGTTCTTC. Translation gives CASSPWGRAADEQFF.

There are many counts of this clonotype. The CDR3 loop reads CASSPGLAEPYEQYF. Here the CDR3 DNA reads TGTGCCAGCAGCCCGGGACTAGCGGAACCCTACGAGCAGTACTTC. V and J are TRBV7-9 and TRBJ2-7; the match to TRBD2 covers 11 bases. The J segment lost 2 bases and the V segment lost 5 bases, leaving 5 bases of the junction unmatched. CDR1 is SEHNR, CDR2 FQNEAQ, per germline (reference sequence). This CDR3 contains 15 residues.

CDR3 region: CIVAEGSEAFF. The DNA of the CDR3 is TGCATCGTGGCGGAAGGGTCTGAAGCTTTCTTT. This chain uses TRBV29-1 with TRBJ1-1; no clear D gene. Looked up from germline, CDR1 is SQVTM and CDR2 is ANQGSEA. The CDR3 has 11 amino acids.

The sample holds many counts of this clonotype. The gene calls are TRBV7-8 and TRBJ1-6; D gene ambiguous. CDR3 size: 13 residues. Between the trimmed V and J ends, which lost 1 base and 10 bases, there was a span of 8 bases. CDR1 and CDR2 from the germline V gene are SGHVS and FQNEAQ. In DNA, the CDR3 is TGTGCCAGCAGCTTAGATCTGGACTCACCCCTCCACTTT. Its protein is CASSLDLDSPLHF.

The chain is built from TRBV6-2 or TRBV6-3 and TRBJ2-3, with 11 bases lining up with TRBD2. Germline V gene data show CDR1 as MNHEY and CDR2 as SVGEGT. Trimming at V came to 6 bases and at J to 6 bases, leaving 5 bases not matched to a gene. The CDR3 covers 14 residues. In nucleotides, the CDR3 is TGTGCCAGCAGGCTAGCGGGAGGAGGGGATACGCAGTATTTT. Protein product: CASRLAGGGDTQYF.

Many counts were recorded for this clonotype. CDR3 sequence (DNA): TGTGCCAGCAGGCCGGGAAGGATGAACACTGAAGCTTTCTTT. Protein: CASRPGRMNTEAFF. This chain uses TRBV28 with TRBJ1-1; D not certain. The CDR3 covers 14 residues. Germline CDR1 reads MDHEN; CDR2 reads SYDVKM. The V end lost 6 bases, the J end lost 0 bases, and 11 bases lay between the germline ends.

This clonotype appeared many times. DNA of the CDR3: TGTGCCAGCAGCTTAGGGATCGGGGTTGGAGAGACCCAGTACTTC. It encodes CASSLGIGVGETQYF. V and J are TRBV7-2 and TRBJ2-5, with a tentative D call TRBD2 (5 bases). The CDR3 spans 15 residues. V shed 1 base and J shed 4 bases, with 13 bases lying between them. Germline V gene data show CDR1 as SGHTA and CDR2 as FQGNSA.

This clonotype has a count of ten or more. This chain links TRBV5-1 with TRBJ2-7, with D unclear. Between the trimmed V and J ends, which lost 0 bases and 3 bases, there was a span of 10 bases. CDR1 and CDR2 from the germline V gene are SGHRS and YFSETQ. CDR3 length: 14 residues. CDR3 in DNA: TGCGCCAGCAGCTTGGACCTACCGGGCTACGAGCAGTACTTC. Translated: CASSLDLPGYEQYF.

This clonotype was seen at least ten times. The chain recombines TRBV28 with TRBJ1-5, with D unclear. The germline gives CDR1 MDHEN, CDR2 SYDVKM. V was trimmed by 1 base and J by 3 bases, leaving 7 bases between them. The CDR3 runs 14 residues. The CDR3 loop is CASSLSGYNQPQHF. The CDR3 DNA follows: TGTGCCAGCAGTTTATCAGGATACAATCAGCCCCAGCATTTT.

This clonotype occurred many times. J is TRBJ2-1 and V is TRBV7-2, with TRBD1 identical over 10 bases. CDR3 length equals 16 residues. V shed 5 bases, J shed 7 bases, and the junction held 11 bases outside the gene matches. Germline V gives CDR1 SGHTA, CDR2 FQGNSA. The CDR3 nucleotides are TGTGCCAGCAGCGGCCGGGACAGGGGCGTTTTGAATGAGCAGTTCTTC. Translation: CASSGRDRGVLNEQFF. The whole variable domain, filled in from reference TRBV7-2 and TRBJ2-1, reads GAGVSQSPSNKVTEKGKDVELRCDPISGHTALYWYRQSLGQGLEFLIYFQGNSAPDKSGLPSDRFSAERTGGSVSTLTIQRTQQEDSAVYLCASSGRDRGVLNEQFFGPGTRLTVL.

V usage is TRBV23-1 and J usage is TRBJ2-1; TRBD2 aligns across 8 bases. TRBV23-1 is known as an ORF, though its function is uncertain. CDR3 length equals 18 residues. The junction had 7 bases not matched to a gene; V was cut back by 0 bases and J by 0 bases. As DNA, the CDR3 is TGCGCCAGCAGTCAATCACCGGGGGGGACCAGCTCCTACAATGAGCAGTTCTTC. It encodes CASSQSPGGTSSYNEQFF.